Shown below are 29 T cell receptor beta chains from a single sample sequenced in a study of cytomegalovirus exposure and HLA in healthy donors. PCR amplification relied on 60 Vbeta primers (plus 13 Jbeta primers). Only in-frame clones appear in the TCRdb table, and some are missing; sequencing was by immunoSEQ multiplex PCR. The specimen's table records about 53,000 clones. The sample taken for sequencing was PBMCs. Receptors originate from a man in his late teens or twenties in good health and CMV-seropositive.

CDR3 sequence: CASSSGVKNTEAFF. DNA for the CDR3: TGCGCCAGCAGCAGCGGGGTAAAGAACACTGAAGCTTTCTTT. This sequence joins TRBV5-1 and TRBJ1-1; the D is unclear. With 4 bases removed from V and 1 base from J, the gap between germline ends came to 11 bases. Germline V gives CDR1 SGHRS, CDR2 YFSETQ. The CDR3 is 14 amino acids.

This rearrangement joins TRBV6-5 to TRBJ1-2, with TRBD1 as a possible D gene (6 bases). This CDR3 contains 16 residues. Germline-derived CDR1 and CDR2 are MNHEY and SVGAGI. Trimming cost V 0 bases and J 0 bases, with 11 bases left between them. This chain's CDR3 is CASSYSRGQANYGYTF. DNA of the CDR3: TGTGCCAGCAGTTACTCGAGGGGACAAGCTAACTATGGCTACACCTTC.

The V gene is TRBV7-9, the J gene TRBJ2-7; 7 nucleotides agree with TRBD2. With V trimmed by 4 bases and J by 5 bases, 5 bases remained unmatched. Looked up from germline, CDR1 is SEHNR and CDR2 is FQNEAQ (reference sequence). This CDR3 has 13 residues. Here the CDR3 reads CASSSRREHEQYF. The CDR3 region has the DNA TGTGCCAGCAGCTCGAGGCGGGAGCACGAGCAGTACTTC.

V is TRBV13 and J is TRBJ2-3; D may be TRBD2 (6 bases). Germline-derived CDR1 and CDR2 are PRHDT and FYEKMQ (reference sequence). Trimming stripped 5 bases from V and 6 bases from J, with 9 bases between. The CDR3 has 12 amino acids. Here the CDR3 DNA reads TGTGCCAGCAGCCTTCGGGGGGATACGCAGTATTTT. It codes for CASSLRGDTQYF. The full variable domain, its missing parts supplied by reference TRBV13 and TRBJ2-3, is AAGVIQSPRHLIKEKRETATLKCYPIPRHDTVYWYQQGPGQDPQFLISFYEKMQSDKGSIPDRFSAQQFSDYHSELNMSSLELGDSALYFCASSLRGDTQYFGPGTRLTVL.

CDR3 in amino acids: CASRLGTASNQPQHF. Here the CDR3 DNA reads TGTGCCAGCAGACTCGGGACAGCAAGCAATCAGCCCCAGCATTTT. The chain links TRBV27 to TRBJ1-5; TRBD1 agrees at 7 bases. The CDR3 consists of 15 residues. Germline CDR1 and CDR2: MNHEY and SMNVEV (reference sequence). V was clipped by 6 bases and J by 1 base; unmatched bases: 6.

The genes are TRBV25-1 and TRBJ1-4, with D perhaps TRBD1 (5 bases). CDR3 length: 18 residues. V shed 5 bases and J shed 8 bases, with 27 bases lying between them. Germline V gene sequence: CDR1 MGHDK, CDR2 SYGVNS. In DNA, the CDR3 is TGTGCCAGCAGTACACCGGGAGTCTGGGGACCCCCAGGGGAAAAACTGTTTTTT. Amino acids: CASSTPGVWGPPGEKLFF.

Turning to this clone: One end of the junction fails to match germline, which may point to a read error. The chain joins TRBV2 to TRBJ2-7, with 10 nucleotides matching TRBD2. This CDR3 contains 14 residues. Germline CDR1 is SNHLY and CDR2 is FYNNEI. CDR3 in DNA: TGTGCCAGCAGTGGAGGGAGAGCGGGAGGGCTCGGGGGCTTC. This translates into CASSGGRAGGLGGF.

V is TRBV19 and J is TRBJ1-5; 8 nucleotides line up with TRBD1. Germline CDR1 LNHDA, CDR2 SQIVND (reference sequence). V was clipped by 7 bases and J by 5 bases; unmatched bases: 4. CDR3 length: 13 amino acids. The CDR3 DNA sequence: TGTGCCAGTACGGACAGGGCATATCAGCCCCAGCATTTT. This sequence encodes CASTDRAYQPQHF.

The V call is TRBV20-1, the J call TRBJ2-7, with D perhaps TRBD2 (6 bases). CDR3 size: 11 residues. Germline V lookup: CDR1 DFQATT, CDR2 SNEGSKA (reference sequence). Trimming removed 6 bases at V and 5 bases at J, with 11 bases between. The CDR3 loop is CSARRRDEQYF. The CDR3 DNA is TGCAGTGCCCGAAGGAGGGACGAGCAGTACTTC.

The chain combines TRBV19 with TRBJ2-3; D possibly corresponds to TRBD2 (5 bases). V shed 11 bases and J shed 6 bases, with 24 bases lying between them. The CDR3 loop spans 15 amino acids. Germline V gene lookup returns CDR1 LNHDA and CDR2 SQIVND (reference sequence). Here the CDR3 DNA reads TGTGCCTCGTCTAAGGGCGGACTTTTGAGGGATACGCAGTATTTT. The encoded protein is CASSKGGLLRDTQYF.

The rearrangement joins TRBV7-8 to TRBJ2-2; 8 bases agree with TRBD2. The CDR3 has 16 amino acids. Germline loops: CDR1 SGHVS, CDR2 FQNEAQ. J was trimmed by 6 bases and V by 0 bases; bases with no gene match: 6. The CDR3: CASSLASGIASGELFF. The CDR3 DNA follows: TGTGCCAGCAGCTTAGCTAGCGGGATAGCATCCGGGGAGCTGTTTTTT.

V is TRBV19 and J is TRBJ1-1; D is unresolved. The CDR3 has 15 amino acids. V gave up 3 bases and J gave up 1 base, with 12 bases separating them. Germline assignment: CDR1 LNHDA and CDR2 SQIVND (reference sequence). CDR3 in amino acids: CASSMNSGRNTEAFF. CDR3 DNA: TGTGCCAGTAGTATGAATTCGGGTCGGAACACTGAAGCTTTCTTT.

The genes are TRBV6-1 and TRBJ2-2, with D possibly TRBD1 on 5 matching bases. With 3 bases removed from V and 3 bases from J, the gap between germline ends came to 5 bases. The CDR3 has 13 residues. CDR1 and CDR2 from the germline V gene are MNHNS and SASEGT. CDR3 nucleotides: TGTGCCAGCAGTGACAGGGACACCGGGGAGCTGTTTTTT. Amino acid sequence: CASSDRDTGELFF.

The J gene is TRBJ2-5, the V gene TRBV14; D is possibly TRBD2 (6 bases). The germline V gene encodes CDR1 SGHDN and CDR2 FVKESK. This CDR3 is 15 amino acids long. Trimming removed 1 base at V and 0 bases at J, with 9 bases between. The CDR3 sequence: CASSQGRGYQETQYF. The CDR3 region has the DNA TGTGCCAGCAGCCAAGGCCGGGGGTACCAAGAGACCCAGTACTTC.

This chain joins TRBV21-1 and TRBJ2-3; TRBD1, the D gene given by the table, was not confirmed from the DNA. TRBV21-1 represents a pseudogene. This CDR3 comprises 12 residues. In nucleotides, the CDR3 is TGTGCCTCGAAGGGGAACACAGATACGCAGTATTTT. Amino acids: CASKGNTDTQYF.

The rearrangement links TRBV7-2 to TRBJ2-3; 9 bases align to TRBD2. V was pared by 4 bases and J by 6 bases, with 14 bases of the junction left unmatched. Germline V lookup: CDR1 SGHTA, CDR2 FQGNSA. This CDR3 region has 17 residues. The CDR3 reads CASSSAVGGRAFDTQYF. CDR3 sequence (DNA): TGTGCCAGCAGCTCCGCGGTGGGCGGGAGGGCCTTCGATACGCAGTATTTT. The full variable domain, its missing parts supplied by reference TRBV7-2 and TRBJ2-3, is GAGVSQSPSNKVTEKGKDVELRCDPISGHTALYWYRQSLGQGLEFLIYFQGNSAPDKSGLPSDRFSAERTGGSVSTLTIQRTQQEDSAVYLCASSSAVGGRAFDTQYFGPGTRLTVL.

The chain recombines TRBV19 with TRBJ1-2; D possibly corresponds to TRBD1 (5 bases). V lost 3 bases and J lost 5, with 13 bases in between. CDR1 and CDR2 from the germline V gene are LNHDA and SQIVND (reference sequence). This CDR3 region has 14 residues. The CDR3 is CASSMWGDPYGYTF. The CDR3 DNA reads TGTGCCAGTAGTATGTGGGGGGATCCTTATGGCTACACCTTC.

The CDR3: CASSLPLNQPQHF. The CDR3 bases are TGTGCCAGCAGTTTACCCCTAAATCAGCCCCAGCATTTT. The chain links TRBV28 to TRBJ1-5; D is unresolved. Germline V gene lookup returns CDR1 MDHEN and CDR2 SYDVKM. Trimming removed 2 bases at V and 4 bases at J, with 6 bases between. CDR3 length: 13 amino acids.

This chain joins TRBV2 and TRBJ2-2, with D perhaps matching TRBD2 (5 bases). This CDR3 spans 14 amino acids. The germline V gene encodes CDR1 SNHLY and CDR2 FYNNEI. V lost 8 bases and J 3 bases, leaving 13 bases between the germline ends. The CDR3 bases are TGTGCCAGCCGGACTGAGAGAGACACCGGGGAGCTGTTTTTT. Translated, it gives CASRTERDTGELFF.

V usage is TRBV4-1 and J usage is TRBJ2-5, with a weak D call TRBD1 (6 bases). Germline V gene data show CDR1 as MGHRA and CDR2 as YSYEKL. The CDR3 runs 14 residues. V lost 3 bases and J 5 bases, leaving 13 bases between the germline ends. CDR3 nucleotide sequence: TGCGCCAGCAGCCAGCACAGGGACGTGGAGACCCAGTACTTC. Its protein is CASSQHRDVETQYF.

This chain connects TRBV6-5 to TRBJ1-2, with 7 bases aligning to TRBD1. Unmatched junction bases numbered 5, after V lost 2 bases and J lost 8 bases. This CDR3 has 13 residues. CDR1 and CDR2 from the germline V gene are MNHEY and SVGAGI. Here the CDR3 reads CASSYTGERGYTF. The CDR3 region has the DNA TGTGCCAGCAGTTACACAGGGGAGAGAGGCTACACCTTC.

The gene calls are TRBV5-5 and TRBJ2-1, with 11 bases aligning to TRBD2. With V trimmed by 2 bases and J by 4 bases, 2 bases remained unmatched. Germline assignment: CDR1 SGHKS and CDR2 YYEKEE (reference sequence). The CDR3 runs 15 residues. The CDR3 DNA reads as TGTGCCAGCAGCTTCGGGACTAGCGGATACAATGAGCAGTTCTTC. Its protein product is CASSFGTSGYNEQFF.

The V and J genes are TRBV29-1 and TRBJ1-1, with D possibly being TRBD1 (5 bases). The CDR3 is made up of 12 amino acids. CDR1 SQVTM and CDR2 ANQGSEA come from the germline V gene. The V gene lost 1 base and the J gene lost 5 bases, with 8 bases spanning the gap. CDR3 sequence: CSVEGRQTEAFF. DNA of the CDR3: TGCAGCGTTGAAGGGCGACAGACTGAAGCTTTCTTT.

The gene calls are TRBV11-3 and TRBJ1-5; D gene uncertain. The germline CDR1 and CDR2 sequences are SGHNT and YENEEA. The CDR3 extends over 15 amino acids. Trimming stripped 5 bases from V and 1 base from J, with 12 bases between. The CDR3 reads CASSAGFGSNQPQHF. CDR3 nucleotides: TGTGCCAGCAGCGCGGGGTTTGGGAGCAATCAGCCCCAGCATTTT.

This chain connects TRBV5-6 to TRBJ2-1, with D possibly TRBD1 on 7 matching bases. Deletions cut 5 bases from V and 4 bases from J, with 16 bases between. Germline V gene sequence: CDR1 SGHDT, CDR2 YYEEEE. CDR3 size: 15 residues. The CDR3 DNA is TGTGCCAGCAGTCTACTACAGGGGACTTACAATGAGCAGTTCTTC. This translates into CASSLLQGTYNEQFF.

This chain uses TRBV5-1 with TRBJ2-7; D unresolved. The CDR3 has 15 residues. Germline-derived CDR1 and CDR2 are SGHRS and YFSETQ. Trimming cost V 2 bases and J 4 bases, with 16 bases left between them. CDR3 DNA sequence: TGCGCCAGCAGCTTTACAGAGAGCCAACCATACGAGCAGTACTTC. It codes for CASSFTESQPYEQYF.

This rearrangement joins TRBV30 to TRBJ1-2, with 7 bases matching TRBD1. J gave up 1 base and V 4 bases, and 6 bases lay outside the gene matches. Germline lookup yields CDR1 GTSNPN and CDR2 SVGIG (reference sequence). The CDR3 spans 14 residues. The DNA of the CDR3 is TGTGCCTGGACCCGGACAGGAGATAACTATGGCTACACCTTC. It is translated as CAWTRTGDNYGYTF.

The J gene is TRBJ2-7, the V gene TRBV2, with TRBD1 matching 7 bases. CDR1 and CDR2 (germline): SNHLY, FYNNEI. This CDR3 spans 17 amino acids. V shed 4 bases and J 3 bases; nucleotides not matched to a gene: 15. This chain's CDR3 is CASSALLETGQIYEQYF. DNA of the CDR3: TGTGCCAGCAGTGCCCTCTTGGAGACAGGGCAGATCTACGAGCAGTACTTC.

This chain connects TRBV19 to TRBJ2-7; 8 bases are a match to TRBD2. CDR3 size: 14 residues. Germline V gives CDR1 LNHDA, CDR2 SQIVND (reference sequence). Trimming at V came to 8 bases and at J to 2 bases, leaving 8 bases not matched to a gene. Here the CDR3 DNA reads TGTGCCAGTTCTAAGACTAGCGCCGCCTACGAGCAGTACTTC. Its translation: CASSKTSAAYEQYF.